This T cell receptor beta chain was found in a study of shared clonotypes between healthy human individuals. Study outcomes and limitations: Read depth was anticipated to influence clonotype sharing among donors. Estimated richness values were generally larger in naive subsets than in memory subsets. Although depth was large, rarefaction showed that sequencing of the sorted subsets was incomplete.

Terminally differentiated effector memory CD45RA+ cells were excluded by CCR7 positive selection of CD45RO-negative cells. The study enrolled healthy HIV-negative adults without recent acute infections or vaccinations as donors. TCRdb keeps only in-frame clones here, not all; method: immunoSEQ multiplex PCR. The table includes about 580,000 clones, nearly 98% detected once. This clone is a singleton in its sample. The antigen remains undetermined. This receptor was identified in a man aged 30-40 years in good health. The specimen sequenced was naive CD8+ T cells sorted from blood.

CDR3 loop: CASSLSGGSSYNEQFF. CDR3 nucleotides: TGTGCCAGCAGCTTATCTGGGGGAAGCTCCTACAATGAGCAGTTCTTC. The V call is TRBV7-6, the J call TRBJ2-1; possibly TRBD1 or TRBD2 for D (5 bases each). Trimming cost V 2 bases and J 0 bases, with 11 bases left between them. There are 16 residues in the CDR3. Germline loops: CDR1 SGHVS, CDR2 FNYEAQ.